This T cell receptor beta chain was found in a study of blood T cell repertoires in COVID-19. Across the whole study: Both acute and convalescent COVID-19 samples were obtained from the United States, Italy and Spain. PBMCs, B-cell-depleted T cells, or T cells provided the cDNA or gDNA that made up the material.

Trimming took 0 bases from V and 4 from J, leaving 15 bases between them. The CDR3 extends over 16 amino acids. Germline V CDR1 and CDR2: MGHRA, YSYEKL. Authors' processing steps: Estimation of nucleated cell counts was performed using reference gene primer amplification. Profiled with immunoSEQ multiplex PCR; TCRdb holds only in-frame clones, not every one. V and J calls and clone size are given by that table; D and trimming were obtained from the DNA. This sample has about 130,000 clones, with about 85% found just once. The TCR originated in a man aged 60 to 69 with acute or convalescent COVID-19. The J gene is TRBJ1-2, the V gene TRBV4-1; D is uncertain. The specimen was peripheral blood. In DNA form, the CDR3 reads TGCGCCAGCAGCCAAGACCCGAATTCCGGGTCCTATGGCTACACCTTC. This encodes CASSQDPNSGSYGYTF.